The rows below give T cell receptor beta chains drawn from one sample of a study of shared clonotypes between healthy human individuals. Libraries were prepared by immunoSEQ multiplex PCR; TCRdb keeps only in-frame clonotypes and omits some of them. The table shows roughly 1,500,000 clones, with about 98.5% occurring only once. The sequencing sample was made of naive CD4+ T cells sorted from blood. These receptors came from a man aged 30 to 45 in good health. Both conserved end residues are trimmed from each CDR3. A D gene is named only where the DNA matches it firmly.

.,TRBV19,ASSIDPRRHQPQH
.,TRBV5-6,ASSSFLGDTQY
.,TRBV28,ASTGPYEQY
.,TRBV9,ASSLDGSSYNEQF
TRBD1,TRBV28,ASSRGTGGTQTEAF
.,TRBV18,ASSPRPNNYGYT
TRBD2,TRBV2,ASSGLAVSTDTQY
.,TRBV14,ASSQTNRVTEQY
.,TRBV28,ASSLGTGYEQY
.,TRBV6-5,ASSILANTGELF
TRBD2,TRBV5-4,ASSPAGLAGESGYEQY
.,TRBV5-1,ASSLATGPDTQY
TRBD1,TRBV6-5,ASSDRAYYGYT
.,TRBV7-6,ASSLLRGNEQF
TRBD2,TRBV7-8,ASSLAGEVETQY
TRBD2,TRBV7-7,ASSLGGVTDTQY
.,TRBV28,ASSPGRVIGNQPQH
TRBD1,TRBV25-1,ASSGPDRGNYGYT
.,TRBV18,ASSPRANNYEQY
TRBD1,TRBV7-9,ASSWGQVLAKNIQY
.,TRBV10-3,AISETRSSGANVLT
TRBD1,TRBV5-4,ASSRQGKWEQY
TRBD2,TRBV9,ASSSWREGGDTQY
.,TRBV11-2,ASSLALSQF
.,TRBV4-2,ASSQEKQYRYEKLF
TRBD2,TRBV11-1,ASSSTLAEFYEQY
TRBD2,TRBV7-9,AGGRVSNNEQF
.,TRBV2,ASLDWETQY
TRBD2,TRBV7-2,ASSLRGGPETQY
.,TRBV6-1,ASESSTGQPQH
TRBD1,TRBV9,ASSAGQGGQPQH
TRBD2,TRBV9,ASSPPLKREVWGEQF
TRBD2,TRBV5-4,ASSASTSGIYNEQF